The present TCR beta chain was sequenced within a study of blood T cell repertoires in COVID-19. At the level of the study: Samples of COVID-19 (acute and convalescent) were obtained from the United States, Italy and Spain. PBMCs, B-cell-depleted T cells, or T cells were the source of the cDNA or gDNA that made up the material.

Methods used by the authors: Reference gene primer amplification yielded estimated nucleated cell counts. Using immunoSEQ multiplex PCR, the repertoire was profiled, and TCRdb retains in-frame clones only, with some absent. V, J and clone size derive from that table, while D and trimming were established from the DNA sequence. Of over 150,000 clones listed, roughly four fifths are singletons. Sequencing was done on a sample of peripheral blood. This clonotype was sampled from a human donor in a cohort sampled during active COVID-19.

The CDR3 spells CASTLGTRGEAFF. CDR3 DNA: TGTGCCAGCACCCTAGGGACGCGGGGTGAAGCTTTCTTT. This chain uses TRBV9 with TRBJ1-1; possible D gene TRBD1, 5 bases. Looked up from germline, CDR1 is SGDLS and CDR2 is YYNGEE. This CDR3 spans 13 amino acids. Trimming removed 6 bases from V and 7 bases from J, with 16 bases in between.